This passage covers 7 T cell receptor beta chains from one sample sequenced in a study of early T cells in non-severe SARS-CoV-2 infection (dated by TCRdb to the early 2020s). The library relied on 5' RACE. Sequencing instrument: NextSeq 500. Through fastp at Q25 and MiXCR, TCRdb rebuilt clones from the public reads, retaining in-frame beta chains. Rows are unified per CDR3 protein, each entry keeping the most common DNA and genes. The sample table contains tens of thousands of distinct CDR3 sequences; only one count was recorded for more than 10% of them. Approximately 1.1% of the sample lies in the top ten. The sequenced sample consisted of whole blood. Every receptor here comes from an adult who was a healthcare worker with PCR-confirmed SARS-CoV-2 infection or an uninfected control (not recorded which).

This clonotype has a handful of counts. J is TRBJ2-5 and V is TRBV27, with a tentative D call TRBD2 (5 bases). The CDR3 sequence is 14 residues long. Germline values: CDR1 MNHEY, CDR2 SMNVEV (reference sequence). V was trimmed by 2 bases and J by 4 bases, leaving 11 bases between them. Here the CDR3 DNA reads TGTGCCAGCAGTTTAACTAGTTATGGAGAGACCCAGTACTTC. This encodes CASSLTSYGETQYF.

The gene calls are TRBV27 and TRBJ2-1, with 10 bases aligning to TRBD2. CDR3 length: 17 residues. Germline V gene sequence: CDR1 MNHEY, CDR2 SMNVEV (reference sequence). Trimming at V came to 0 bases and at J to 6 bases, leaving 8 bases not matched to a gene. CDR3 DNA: TGTGCCAGCAGTTTATCGATGGGGCTAGCGGGGGTCAATGAGCAGTTCTTC. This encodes CASSLSMGLAGVNEQFF.

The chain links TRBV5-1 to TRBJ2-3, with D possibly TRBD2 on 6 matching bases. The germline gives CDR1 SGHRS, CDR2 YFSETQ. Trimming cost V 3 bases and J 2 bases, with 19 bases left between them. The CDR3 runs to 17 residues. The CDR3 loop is CASSWPVQGGSTDTQYF. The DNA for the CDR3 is TGCGCCAGCAGCTGGCCCGTCCAGGGAGGTTCCACAGATACGCAGTATTTT.

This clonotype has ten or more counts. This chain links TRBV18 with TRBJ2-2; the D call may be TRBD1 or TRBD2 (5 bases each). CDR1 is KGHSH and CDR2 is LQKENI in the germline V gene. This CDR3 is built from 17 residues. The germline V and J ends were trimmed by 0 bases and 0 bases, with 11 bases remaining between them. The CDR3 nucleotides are TGTGCCAGCTCACCACCGTTAGGGACCTCGAACACCGGGGAGCTGTTTTTT. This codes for CASSPPLGTSNTGELFF.

CDR3 loop: CASSPLAGVEETQYF. The CDR3 DNA reads as TGTGCCAGCAGCCCCCTCGCGGGGGTTGAAGAGACCCAGTACTTC. The chain joins TRBV6-2 or TRBV6-3 to TRBJ2-5; 7 bases agree with TRBD2. This CDR3 is 15 amino acids long. Germline lookup yields CDR1 MNHEY and CDR2 SVGEGT. Trimming removed 6 bases from V and 3 bases from J; junction bases left unmatched: 10.

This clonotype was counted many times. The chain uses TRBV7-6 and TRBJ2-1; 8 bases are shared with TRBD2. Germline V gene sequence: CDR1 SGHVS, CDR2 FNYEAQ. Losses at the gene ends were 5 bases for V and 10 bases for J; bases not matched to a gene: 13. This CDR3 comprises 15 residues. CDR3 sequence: CASSPGTRWYTEQFF. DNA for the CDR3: TGTGCCAGCAGCCCTGGGACTAGATGGTACACGGAGCAGTTCTTC. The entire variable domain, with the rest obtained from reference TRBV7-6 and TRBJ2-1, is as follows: GAGVSQSPRYKVTKRGQDVALRCDPISGHVSLYWYRQALGQGPEFLTYFNYEAQQDKSGLPNDRFSAERPEGSISTLTIQRTEQRDSAMYRCASSPGTRWYTEQFFGPGTRLTVL.

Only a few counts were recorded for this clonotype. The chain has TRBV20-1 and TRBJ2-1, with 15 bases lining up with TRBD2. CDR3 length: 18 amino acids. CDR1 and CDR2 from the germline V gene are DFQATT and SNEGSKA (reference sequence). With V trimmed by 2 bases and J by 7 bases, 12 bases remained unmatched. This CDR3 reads CSARSGLAGGRPRNEQFF. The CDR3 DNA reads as TGCAGTGCTAGATCGGGACTAGCGGGGGGACGCCCAAGGAATGAGCAGTTCTTC.